This T cell receptor (beta chain) was found in a study of glioma-infiltrating T cells after dendritic cell vaccination. Looking at the study overall: Dendritic cell vaccination trial patients had either newly diagnosed or recurrent glioblastoma. The vaccine used monocyte-derived dendritic cells pulsed overnight with autologous tumor lysate.

The CDR3 length is 16 residues. With 0 bases clipped from V and 5 bases from J, the junction kept 9 bases outside the gene matches. CDR1 and CDR2 from the germline V gene are SGHTA and FQGNSA. Primers: 60 V beta forward and 13 J beta reverse. Data came from immunoSEQ multiplex PCR; TCRdb stores just in-frame clones and leaves some out. The sample contains fewer than 50,000 clones, approximately 82% of which appear only once. This sequence joins TRBV7-2 and TRBJ2-5, with 7 bases identical to TRBD2. The source is a human donor with glioblastoma. The specimen comprised blood, sampled before dendritic cell vaccination. The CDR3 sequence: CASSLAGGSQGETQYF. For the CDR3, the DNA is TGTGCCAGCAGCTTAGCGGGGGGGTCACAAGGGGAGACCCAGTACTTC.